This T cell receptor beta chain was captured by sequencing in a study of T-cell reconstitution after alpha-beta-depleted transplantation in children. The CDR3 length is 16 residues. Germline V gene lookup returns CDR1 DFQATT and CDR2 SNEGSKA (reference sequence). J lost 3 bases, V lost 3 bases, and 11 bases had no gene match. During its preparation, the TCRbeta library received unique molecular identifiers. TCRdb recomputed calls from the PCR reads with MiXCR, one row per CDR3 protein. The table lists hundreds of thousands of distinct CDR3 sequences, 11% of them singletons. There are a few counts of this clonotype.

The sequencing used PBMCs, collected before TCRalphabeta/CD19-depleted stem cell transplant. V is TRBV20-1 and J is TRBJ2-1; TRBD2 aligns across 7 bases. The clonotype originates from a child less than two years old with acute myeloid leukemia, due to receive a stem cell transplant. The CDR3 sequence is CSARGGLGRHYNEQFF. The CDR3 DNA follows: TGCAGTGCTAGGGGGGGGTTGGGTCGCCACTACAATGAGCAGTTCTTC.